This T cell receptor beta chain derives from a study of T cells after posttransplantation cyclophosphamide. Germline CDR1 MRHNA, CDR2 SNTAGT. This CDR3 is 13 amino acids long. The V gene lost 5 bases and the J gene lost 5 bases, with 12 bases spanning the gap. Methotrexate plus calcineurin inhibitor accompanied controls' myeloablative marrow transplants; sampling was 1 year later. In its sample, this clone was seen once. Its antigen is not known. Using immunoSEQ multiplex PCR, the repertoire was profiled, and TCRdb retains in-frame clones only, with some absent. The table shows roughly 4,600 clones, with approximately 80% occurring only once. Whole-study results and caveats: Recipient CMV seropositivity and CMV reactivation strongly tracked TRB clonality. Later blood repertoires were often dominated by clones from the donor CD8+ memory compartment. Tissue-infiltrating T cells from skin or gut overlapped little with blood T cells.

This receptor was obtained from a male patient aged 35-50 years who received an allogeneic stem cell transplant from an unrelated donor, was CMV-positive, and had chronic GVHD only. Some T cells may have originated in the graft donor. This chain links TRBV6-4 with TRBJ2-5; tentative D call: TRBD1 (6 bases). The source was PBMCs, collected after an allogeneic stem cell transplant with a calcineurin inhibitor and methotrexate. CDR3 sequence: CASSLQGGETQYF. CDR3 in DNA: TGTGCCAGCAGTCTACAGGGTGGTGAGACCCAGTACTTC.